Following are 17 T cell receptor beta chains from one sample sequenced in a study of shared clonotypes between healthy human individuals. Here immunoSEQ multiplex PCR was the method, and the copy in TCRdb shows in-frame clones only, minus some. This table has about 820,000 clones, around 92% appearing once. Naivety among CD8 cells was defined by CD45RO negativity and positive CCR7 selection, thereby excluding terminally differentiated effector memory CD45RA+ cells. Source material: naive CD8+ T cells sorted from blood. These receptors originate from a man aged 25-45 years in good health.

The V call is TRBV10-1, the J call TRBJ1-4; D is undetermined. Per germline, CDR1 WNHNN and CDR2 SYGVQD (reference sequence). The CDR3 is made up of 14 amino acids. The V and J ends lost 0 bases and 8 bases respectively, with 10 bases between them. For the CDR3, the DNA is TGCGCCAGCAGTGAGTCTTTCGGGGAGGAAAAACTGTTTTTT. This codes for CASSESFGEEKLFF.

As concerns this clone: Germline and junction disagree at one end, which may indicate a read error. The CDR3 nucleotides read TGTGCCAGCAGTTACTCCACGAACATCGGGGAGCTGTTTTTT. Protein product: CASSYSTNIGELFF. This chain joins TRBV6-6 and TRBJ2-2; D unresolved. The CDR3 is 14 amino acids. From germline, CDR1 is MNHNY and CDR2 SVGAGI (reference sequence).

The V call is TRBV6-6, the J call TRBJ1-1; 7 bases are a match to TRBD1. The CDR3 has 12 amino acids. CDR1 and CDR2 from the germline V gene are MNHNY and SVGAGI (reference sequence). V shed 5 bases, J shed 6 bases, and the junction held 3 bases outside the gene matches. The CDR3 reads CASSQTGPEAFF. Here the CDR3 DNA reads TGTGCCAGCAGTCAGACAGGGCCTGAAGCTTTCTTT.

As regards this clone: Lacking the conserved final phenylalanine or tryptophan, this CDR3 likely reflects a read error. It is unclear where the CDR3 begins or ends on the DNA, so no DNA is shown, and the CDR3 is as TCRdb lists it. V usage is TRBV7-4 and J usage is TRBJ2-7; the table assigns TRBD2, which was not confirmed against the DNA. The CDR3 comprises 11 residues, both ends counted. Germline CDR1 SGHVT, CDR2 SQSDAQ. CDR3 sequence: CASSLHGTPPL.

A note on this clone: This CDR3 is also generated by other DNA sequences in the sample. V is TRBV4-3 and J is TRBJ2-1, with D uncertain. The germline CDR1 and CDR2 sequences are LGHNA and YSLEER. The CDR3 contains 15 residues. V was cut by 0 bases and J by 2 bases, with 8 bases left in between. As DNA, the CDR3 is TGCGCCAGCAGCCAAGATCAAGGGACCTACAATGAGCAGTTCTTC. This translates into CASSQDQGTYNEQFF.

V is TRBV7-6 and J is TRBJ1-1; D ambiguous. The germline CDR1 and CDR2 sequences are SGHVS and FNYEAQ. The V end was cut by 2 bases, the J end by 1 base, with 14 bases between. CDR3 length: 16 amino acids. The CDR3 loop reads CASSLYGTLENTEAFF. Here the CDR3 DNA reads TGTGCCAGCAGCTTATATGGCACCCTGGAGAACACTGAAGCTTTCTTT.

V and J are TRBV9 and TRBJ2-3; 7 bases match TRBD2. The germline V gene has CDR1 SGDLS and CDR2 YYNGEE. This CDR3 spans 15 amino acids. V lost 0 bases, J lost 5 bases, and 6 bases stayed unmatched. The CDR3 DNA reads TGTGCCAGCAGCGTAGTGGGAGGGCAAAAAGATACGCAGTATTTT. Translating gives CASSVVGGQKDTQYF.

Comments on this clone: Germline is not matched at one junction end, which may reflect a read error. The genes are TRBV7-7 and TRBJ2-5, with 13 positions matching TRBD2. CDR1 is SSHAT and CDR2 is FNYEAQ in the germline V gene (reference sequence). CDR3 size: 15 residues. In DNA, the CDR3 is TGTGCTAGCAGCCGGACTAGCGGGAGCGGAGAGACCCAGTACTTC. Its protein product is CASSRTSGSGETQYF.

The V and J genes are TRBV15 and TRBJ2-5; D gene uncertain. Germline V gives CDR1 LNHNV, CDR2 YYDKDF (reference sequence). The CDR3 consists of 15 residues. V shed 3 bases and J shed 2 bases, with 13 bases lying between them. The CDR3 spells CATSRQAELQETQYF. CDR3 in DNA: TGTGCCACCAGCAGGCAAGCAGAATTGCAAGAGACCCAGTACTTC. The whole variable domain, remainder taken from reference TRBV15 and TRBJ2-5, is DAMVIQNPRYQVTQFGKPVTLSCSQTLNHNVMYWYQQKSSQAPKLLFHYYDKDFNNEADTPDNFQSRRPNTSFCFLDIRSPGLGDTAMYLCATSRQAELQETQYFGPGTRLLVL.

This rearrangement joins TRBV29-1 to TRBJ2-1; TRBD2 is a possible D gene (7 bases). V lost 8 bases and J 4 bases, leaving 15 bases between the germline ends. The germline V gene has CDR1 SQVTM and CDR2 ANQGSEA. The CDR3 spans 13 residues. The CDR3 DNA sequence: TGCAGCTTCCGACGGGGGGCATACAATGAGCAGTTCTTC. This translates into CSFRRGAYNEQFF.

The chain recombines TRBV5-1 with TRBJ2-1; tentatively, D is TRBD2 (6 bases). V dropped 0 bases and J dropped 8 bases, with 15 bases sitting between them. Looked up from germline, CDR1 is SGHRS and CDR2 is YFSETQ. The CDR3 contains 15 residues. CDR3 amino acids: CASSLDIGTGDEQFF. The DNA for the CDR3 is TGCGCCAGCAGCTTGGATATCGGGACGGGGGATGAGCAGTTCTTC.

The chain links TRBV11-2 to TRBJ2-7; perhaps TRBD1 as D (6 bases). V lost 5 bases, J lost 5 bases, and 22 bases lay in between. The CDR3 totals 16 residues. From germline, CDR1 is SGHAT and CDR2 FQNNGV. CDR3 DNA sequence: TGTGCCAGCAGCCCTCGGGTTTCACAGGGCGGGCACGAGCAGTACTTC. Its protein product is CASSPRVSQGGHEQYF.

This chain uses TRBV7-8 with TRBJ1-4; no reliable D call. The CDR3 is 14 amino acids. Germline-derived CDR1 and CDR2 are SGHVS and FQNEAQ. Trimming took 2 bases from V and 4 from J, leaving 8 bases between them. This chain's CDR3 is CASSLRQVNEKLFF. DNA for the CDR3: TGTGCCAGCAGCTTAAGGCAGGTTAATGAAAAACTGTTTTTT.

This clone was seen a single time. This chain joins TRBV19 and TRBJ1-1; possibly TRBD1 for D (6 bases). This CDR3 spans 14 amino acids. V dropped 6 bases and J dropped 4 bases, with 15 bases sitting between them. Germline CDR1 reads LNHDA; CDR2 reads SQIVND (reference sequence). Here the CDR3 DNA reads TGTGCCAGTAGGCCCACAGGGAGGAGCACTGAAGCTTTCTTT. Its protein is CASRPTGRSTEAFF.

V gene TRBV28 combines with J gene TRBJ1-5; D may be TRBD1 (5 bases). This CDR3 is 17 amino acids long. The V end lost 2 bases, the J end lost 7 bases, and 21 bases lay between the germline ends. CDR1 and CDR2 from the germline V gene are MDHEN and SYDVKM. CDR3 region: CASSLPSGAETRQPQHF. CDR3 DNA: TGTGCCAGCAGTTTACCCTCCGGGGCCGAGACGAGACAGCCCCAGCATTTT.

The chain has TRBV7-9 and TRBJ1-1, with 10 bases fitting TRBD1. The CDR3 sequence is 17 residues long. V was pared by 6 bases and J by 0 bases, with 10 bases of the junction left unmatched. Germline lookup yields CDR1 SEHNR and CDR2 FQNEAQ (reference sequence). CDR3 bases: TGTGCCAGCAGTCATCCGGGACAGGGGCTCATGAACACTGAAGCTTTCTTT. Its translation is CASSHPGQGLMNTEAFF.

The chain links TRBV28 to TRBJ1-2; D uncertain. This CDR3 spans 16 amino acids. Germline V lookup: CDR1 MDHEN, CDR2 SYDVKM. V dropped 5 bases and J dropped 8 bases, with 24 bases sitting between them. CDR3 loop: CASSTLSGPQIGGYTF. The CDR3 DNA reads TGTGCCAGCAGTACCCTCTCCGGGCCCCAAATCGGGGGCTACACCTTC.